The rows below give T cell receptor beta chains drawn from one sample of a study of regulatory T cells in long-lasting Graves disease. Using its own MiXCR run on the multiplex PCR reads, TCRdb lists one record per CDR3 protein. The table shows 250,000 to 300,000 distinct CDR3 sequences, with roughly a fifth occurring only once. The sequenced sample was peripheral blood mononuclear cells (PBMCs), obtained when the disease was refractory, from a patient treated with antithyroid drugs. The receptors stem from a female donor with Graves disease. The CDR3 runs from the conserved cysteine through the conserved F or W. A D gene is named only where the DNA matches it firmly. Size values are once, few and many counts, or a class for expanded clones, and some rows have none.

V: TRBV11-2; length: 14; J: TRBJ1-1; D: NA; size: few; DNA: TGTGCCAGCAGCTTACAGCCCCAGAACACTGAAGCTTTCTTT; CDR3: CASSLQPQNTEAFF
V: TRBV7-2; length: 13; J: TRBJ2-1; D: TRBD2; size: NA; DNA: TGTGCCAGCACCCGGACTAGAGGCAATGAGCAGTTCTTC; CDR3: CASTRTRGNEQFF
V: TRBV20-1; length: 13; J: TRBJ2-7; D: TRBD1; size: many; DNA: TGCAGTGCTAACCGGGACAGGTTCTACGAGCAGTACTTC; CDR3: CSANRDRFYEQYF
V: TRBV11-3; length: 14; J: TRBJ2-2; D: NA; size: NA; DNA: TGTGCCAGCAGCTTAGAGGGGGCCACCGGGGAGCTGTTTTTT; CDR3: CASSLEGATGELFF
V: TRBV5-1; length: 15; J: TRBJ1-2; D: NA; size: NA; DNA: TGCGCCAGCAGCCCTCGGCCGGGCGCGGATTATGGCTACACCTTC; CDR3: CASSPRPGADYGYTF
V: TRBV28; length: 14; J: TRBJ2-7; D: NA; size: many; DNA: TGTGCCAGCTCCCCGAGGCGTCTCTCCTACGAGCAGTACTTC; CDR3: CASSPRRLSYEQYF
V: TRBV6-1; length: 14; J: TRBJ1-4; D: NA; size: few; DNA: TGTGCCAGCAGTGACAGGACAACTAATGAAAAACTGTTTTTT; CDR3: CASSDRTTNEKLFF
V: TRBV28; length: 16; J: TRBJ1-1; D: NA; size: NA; DNA: TGTGCCAGCAGTACCCGCGGGGGCCCCATGAACACTGAAGCTTTCTTT; CDR3: CASSTRGGPMNTEAFF
V: TRBV12-3/TRBV12-4; length: 13; J: TRBJ2-7; D: TRBD2; size: NA; DNA: TGTGCCAGCACCATTAGCGGGAGCGCCGAGCAGTACTTC; CDR3: CASTISGSAEQYF
V: TRBV3-1; length: 15; J: TRBJ2-7; D: TRBD1; size: NA; DNA: TGTGCCAGCAGCCAAGGACAGGGGAAGTTCGACGAGCAGTACTTC; CDR3: CASSQGQGKFDEQYF
V: TRBV11-2; length: 17; J: TRBJ2-1; D: NA; size: few; DNA: TGTGCCAGCACCCTCGTACCTAGGGCCGCCTCCTACAATGAGCAGTTCTTC; CDR3: CASTLVPRAASYNEQFF
V: TRBV20-1; length: 15; J: TRBJ2-1; D: NA; size: NA; DNA: TGCAGTGCTTCCCGGACTGGGTCGCGTCACAATGAGCAGTTCTTC; CDR3: CSASRTGSRHNEQFF
V: TRBV20-1; length: 16; J: TRBJ1-1; D: TRBD1; size: many; DNA: TGCAGTGCTAGAGTGACACACAGGGGGCAGAACACTGAAGCTTTCTTT; CDR3: CSARVTHRGQNTEAFF
V: TRBV4-1; length: 13; J: TRBJ1-5; D: NA; size: few; DNA: TGCGCCAGCAGCCAGGGTATGAATCAGCCCCAGCATTTT; CDR3: CASSQGMNQPQHF
V: TRBV18; length: 12; J: TRBJ2-5; D: NA; size: NA; DNA: TGTGCCAGCTCATCTGAAGAGGGGACCCAGTACTTC; CDR3: CASSSEEGTQYF
V: TRBV7-9; length: 17; J: TRBJ2-5; D: NA; size: few; DNA: TGTGCCAGCAGCCCACGGACCCTTCTCCCCCTAAAAGAGACCCAGTACTTC; CDR3: CASSPRTLLPLKETQYF
V: TRBV6-9; length: 14; J: TRBJ2-7; D: NA; size: many; DNA: TGTGCCAGCAGTTACGGGCTCTATTCCTACGAGCAGTACTTC; CDR3: CASSYGLYSYEQYF
V: TRBV30; length: 13; J: TRBJ1-5; D: NA; size: NA; DNA: TGTGCCTGGAGTGCGGATAGCAATCGGCCCCAGCATTTT; CDR3: CAWSADSNRPQHF
V: TRBV6-5; length: 16; J: TRBJ2-7; D: TRBD2; size: few; DNA: TGTGCCAGCAGTTACCTCCGACGGGAGGGCTCCTACGAGCAGTACTTC; CDR3: CASSYLRREGSYEQYF
V: TRBV12-3/TRBV12-4; length: 13; J: TRBJ2-7; D: NA; size: many; DNA: TGTGCCAGCAGTTTAGGAGACCCCGGCGAGCAGTACTTC; CDR3: CASSLGDPGEQYF
V: TRBV30; length: 17; J: TRBJ2-5; D: NA; size: NA; DNA: TGTGCCTGGATGGGGGGAATCGGAGTGCTTGGCCAAGAGACCCAGTACTTC; CDR3: CAWMGGIGVLGQETQYF
V: TRBV28; length: 17; J: TRBJ2-7; D: TRBD2; size: many; DNA: TGTGCCAGCAGTCCCCTAGCGGGATCAGGTATGGTCTACGAGCAGTACTTC; CDR3: CASSPLAGSGMVYEQYF